Listed below are T cell receptor beta chains from one sample, sequenced in a study of T cells in Graves' hyperthyroidism and ophthalmopathy. One entry per CDR3 protein, called by TCRdb with MiXCR from the multiplex PCR reads. The data contain about 400,000 distinct CDR3 sequences, roughly 14% of them singletons. The source material was blood. The receptors stem from a man between 18 and 29 years old with Graves' ophthalmopathy. The CDR3 runs from the conserved cysteine through the conserved F or W. D genes are given only for firm matches. A clone size is listed for some rows: how often the clone was seen (once, few, many), or a class if it is expanded.

>.|TRBV6-1|few|TRBJ2-7|11
CASWTAYEQYF
TGTGCCAGTTGGACAGCCTACGAGCAGTACTTC
>.|TRBV10-3|few|TRBJ1-5|15
CATMGPDYSNQPQHF
TGTGCCACCATGGGCCCGGATTATAGCAATCAGCCCCAGCATTTT
>.|TRBV25-1|many|TRBJ1-2|15
CASSEGPSGKYGYTF
TGTGCCAGCAGTGAAGGGCCTTCAGGAAAATATGGCTACACCTTC
>.|TRBV5-4|few|TRBJ1-2|14
CASSFNQGRGGYTF
TGTGCCAGCAGCTTTAACCAGGGTAGAGGTGGCTACACCTTC
>.|TRBV5-1|many|TRBJ2-1|13
CASSPDRYNEQFF
TGCGCCAGCAGCCCGGACCGGTACAATGAGCAGTTCTTC
>TRBD1|TRBV20-1|.|TRBJ1-1|14
CSAADRGQATEAFF
TGCAGTGCCGCAGACAGGGGCCAGGCCACTGAAGCTTTCTTT
>.|TRBV4-1|few|TRBJ2-2|15
CAIHLHVSNTGELFF
TGCGCCATCCACCTCCACGTCTCGAACACCGGGGAGCTGTTTTTT
>TRBD1|TRBV7-9|many|TRBJ1-5|16
CASSFTGTGAGQPQHF
TGTGCCAGCAGCTTCACCGGGACAGGGGCCGGGCAGCCCCAGCATTTT
>TRBD1|TRBV20-1|many|TRBJ2-2|13
CSARQGNTGELFF
TGCAGTGCTCGACAGGGAAACACCGGGGAGCTGTTTTTT
>TRBD2|TRBV5-4|.|TRBJ2-7|16
CASSLAASGGFYEQYF
TGTGCCAGCAGCTTAGCGGCCAGCGGGGGATTCTACGAGCAGTACTTC
>TRBD2|TRBV25-1|.|TRBJ2-3|13
CASSVAGVDTQYF
TGTGCCAGCAGTGTTGCGGGGGTAGATACGCAGTATTTT
>.|TRBV11-2|many|TRBJ2-2|16
CASSLAGQSSTGELFF
TGTGCCAGCAGCTTAGCCGGACAATCGAGCACCGGGGAGCTGTTTTTT
>TRBD1|TRBV12-3/TRBV12-4|many|TRBJ1-1|11
CASAGQGAAFF
TGTGCCAGTGCTGGCCAGGGGGCGGCTTTCTTT
>TRBD2|TRBV15|few|TRBJ2-1|15
CATSSGGSGRLRQFF
TGTGCCACCAGCAGTGGGGGTAGCGGGAGATTAAGGCAGTTCTTC
>TRBD1|TRBV7-9|few|TRBJ1-1|15
CASSRRQGFNTEAFF
TGTGCCAGCAGCCGCCGACAGGGGTTTAACACTGAAGCTTTCTTT
>TRBD1|TRBV12-3/TRBV12-4|.|TRBJ1-4|15
CASRSHRGLGEKLFF
TGTGCCAGCAGAAGTCACAGGGGGCTGGGTGAAAAACTGTTTTTT